These 25 T cell receptor beta chains were all obtained from the same sample, sequenced in a study of CD8 T cells in ankylosing spondylitis. TCRdb ran MiXCR on the 5' RACE reads and lists one entry per CDR3 protein. The sample has more than 35,000 distinct CDR3 sequences, 6% seen once. The sequencing sample was made of blood, either unsorted or a sorted T cell fraction (not recorded which). The receptors derive from a male donor with ankylosing spondylitis or in good health (not recorded which).

This clonotype was counted ten times or more. This rearrangement joins TRBV20-1 to TRBJ2-2; 9 nucleotides line up with TRBD2. The CDR3 is 15 residues long. Losses at the gene ends were 1 base for V and 4 bases for J; bases not matched to a gene: 4. The V gene's germline CDR1 is DFQATT and CDR2 SNEGSKA (reference sequence). CDR3 bases: TGCAGTGCTAGAGGCCTAGCGGGGACCACCGGGGAGCTGTTTTTT. Its translation: CSARGLAGTTGELFF.

In this sample, this clonotype turned up many times. The J gene is TRBJ1-4, the V gene TRBV5-1; 10 bases map to TRBD1. The CDR3 covers 16 residues. V lost 5 bases and J lost 4; bases outside the gene matches: 8. Germline V gene sequence: CDR1 SGHRS, CDR2 YFSETQ. CDR3 loop: CASSKGDRGDNEKLFF. Here the CDR3 DNA reads TGCGCCAGCAGTAAGGGGGACAGGGGCGATAATGAAAAACTGTTTTTT. The full variable domain, completed using reference TRBV5-1 and TRBJ1-4, is KAGVTQTPRYLIKTRGQQVTLSCSPISGHRSVSWYQQTPGQGLQFLFEYFSETQRNKGNFPGRFSGRQFSNSRSEMNVSTLELGDSALYLCASSKGDRGDNEKLFFGSGTQLSVL.

This clonotype was seen a few times. This chain links TRBV25-1 with TRBJ2-1; D perhaps matches TRBD2 (5 bases). The CDR3 runs 15 residues. Per the germline V gene, CDR1 is MGHDK and CDR2 is SYGVNS. V was trimmed by 10 bases and J by 5 bases, leaving 21 bases between them. As DNA, the CDR3 is TGTGCCATGGGCCCCGGGCTCCGCGGGCACAATGAGCAGTTCTTC. It encodes CAMGPGLRGHNEQFF.

In this sample, this clonotype turned up many times. The chain joins TRBV20-1 to TRBJ1-2; D gene unclear. V lost 0 bases, J lost 1 base, and 12 bases lay in between. The CDR3 is 15 amino acids. CDR1 and CDR2 from the germline V gene are DFQATT and SNEGSKA (reference sequence). CDR3 amino acids: CSARDSQALNYGYTF. For the CDR3, the DNA is TGCAGTGCTAGAGATAGCCAGGCGCTTAACTATGGCTACACCTTC.

This clonotype was seen many times. This chain uses TRBV4-1 with TRBJ2-3, with a tentative D call TRBD1 (6 bases). CDR1 and CDR2 from the germline V gene are MGHRA and YSYEKL. V was clipped by 0 bases and J by 4 bases, with 17 bases between them. The CDR3 runs to 17 residues. In DNA, the CDR3 is TGCGCCAGCAGCCAAGATCAAACAGGGTTGCCCCCAGATACGCAGTATTTT. Translating it yields CASSQDQTGLPPDTQYF.

The table lists this clonotype with many counts. J is TRBJ2-5 and V is TRBV19; D is unresolved. The CDR3 is 15 residues long. V was shortened by 3 bases and J by 2 bases, with 13 bases between the two germline ends. Germline-derived CDR1 and CDR2 are LNHDA and SQIVND (reference sequence). The CDR3 reads CASSIMLAGQETQYF. CDR3 nucleotide sequence: TGTGCCAGTAGTATCATGTTGGCCGGGCAAGAGACCCAGTACTTC.

This clonotype has ten or more counts. The chain recombines TRBV12-3 or TRBV12-4 with TRBJ2-6; possibly TRBD2 for D (6 bases). The CDR3 consists of 15 residues. V was trimmed by 7 bases and J by 3 bases, leaving 13 bases between them. The CDR3 spells CASKPPGSGANVLTF. The CDR3 nucleotides are TGTGCCAGCAAACCGCCCGGGAGTGGGGCCAACGTCCTGACTTTC.

This clonotype has a count of ten or more. V is TRBV5-4 and J is TRBJ1-2; D ambiguous. V was pared by 6 bases and J by 2 bases, with 11 bases between. Germline loops: CDR1 SGHNT, CDR2 YYREEE (reference sequence). This CDR3 has 13 amino acids. The CDR3: CASIQNGNYGYTF. CDR3 DNA: TGTGCCAGCATCCAGAACGGAAACTATGGCTACACCTTC.

This clonotype was detected ten times or more. The CDR3 coding sequence is TGTGCCACCAGTGACCGGGACATTCGACAGCCCCAGCATTTT. Translation gives CATSDRDIRQPQHF. The genes are TRBV24-1 and TRBJ1-5, with a possible D match to TRBD1 (6 bases). Germline CDR1 KGHDR, CDR2 SFDVKD. CDR3 length equals 14 residues. V shed 4 bases and J shed 7 bases, with 13 bases lying between them.

This clonotype was observed many times. The chain carries TRBV21-1 and TRBJ2-6; the table's D call TRBD1 went unverified against the DNA. TRBV21-1 is annotated as a pseudogene. This CDR3 contains 17 residues. The CDR3 DNA reads TGTGCCAGCAGCGAACAGGGGTTCGAGACTGGGGCCAACGTCCTGACTTTC. Protein: CASSEQGFETGANVLTF.

In this sample, this clonotype turned up many times. The rearrangement uses TRBV7-9 and TRBJ2-7; 7 positions match TRBD1. The length of the CDR3 is 14 residues. V gave up 4 bases and J gave up 3 bases; unmatched junction bases: 6. Germline V gene lookup returns CDR1 SEHNR and CDR2 FQNEAQ (reference sequence). This CDR3 reads CASSSRTGRYEQYF. CDR3 coding DNA: TGTGCCAGCAGCTCGAGGACAGGACGCTACGAGCAGTACTTC.

This clonotype was counted ten times or more. The CDR3 sequence: CASSLMRVNTEAFF. CDR3 coding DNA: TGCGCCAGCAGCTTGATGCGGGTGAACACTGAAGCTTTCTTT. The chain links TRBV5-1 to TRBJ1-1, with no clear D. This CDR3 comprises 14 residues. CDR1 is SGHRS and CDR2 is YFSETQ in the germline V gene. V was clipped by 1 base and J by 0 bases, with 7 bases between them. Complete variable domain (other parts from reference TRBV5-1 and TRBJ1-1): KAGVTQTPRYLIKTRGQQVTLSCSPISGHRSVSWYQQTPGQGLQFLFEYFSETQRNKGNFPGRFSGRQFSNSRSEMNVSTLELGDSALYLCASSLMRVNTEAFFGQGTRLTVV.

The chain joins TRBV28 to TRBJ2-7, with D perhaps matching TRBD2 (5 bases). CDR1 is MDHEN and CDR2 is SYDVKM in the germline V gene. V lost 5 bases, J lost 3 bases, and 20 bases lay in between. CDR3 size: 16 residues. The CDR3 DNA follows: TGTGCCAGCAGTCCCCCACATGGCCAACTAGGCTACGAGCAGTACTTC. This translates into CASSPPHGQLGYEQYF.

There are many counts of this clonotype. The chain has TRBV27 and TRBJ1-5, with D unclear. Trimming removed 3 bases from V and 2 bases from J, with 8 bases in between. This CDR3 has 14 residues. Germline lookup yields CDR1 MNHEY and CDR2 SMNVEV (reference sequence). This chain's CDR3 is CASSFDGGNQPQHF. Here the CDR3 DNA reads TGTGCCAGCAGTTTCGACGGGGGCAATCAGCCCCAGCATTTT.

This clonotype has at least ten counts. The chain carries TRBV10-2 and TRBJ2-2; 11 bases line up with TRBD2. Germline V lookup: CDR1 WSHSY, CDR2 SAAADI. Unmatched junction bases numbered 6, after V lost 6 bases and J lost 6 bases. There are 15 residues in the CDR3. The CDR3 nucleotides are TGCGCCAGCAGGGGGCTAGCGGGGGGCCCCGGGGAGCTGTTTTTT. Amino acid sequence: CASRGLAGGPGELFF.

Ten or more counts support this clonotype. The chain is built from TRBV7-8 and TRBJ2-1; TRBD1 might be the D (6 bases). CDR3 length: 13 residues. Germline V gene lookup returns CDR1 SGHVS and CDR2 FQNEAQ. The ends were cut back, 4 bases at V and 15 bases at J, with 19 bases in the middle. The CDR3 spells CASSSFLGTSTFF. Written as DNA, the CDR3 is TGTGCCAGCAGCTCTTTCCTCGGGACATCTACGTTCTTC.

This clonotype was counted ten times or more. The rearrangement uses TRBV7-9 and TRBJ1-1; 7 bases agree with TRBD1. CDR1 and CDR2 from the germline V gene are SEHNR and FQNEAQ (reference sequence). V lost 5 bases and J lost 4; bases outside the gene matches: 7. The CDR3 is made up of 14 amino acids. The CDR3 DNA sequence: TGTGCCAGCAGCATATTGACAGGGTTCACTGAAGCTTTCTTT. Protein product: CASSILTGFTEAFF.

Only one count was recorded for this clonotype. The chain recombines TRBV5-1 with TRBJ2-1; 13 bases agree with TRBD2. This CDR3 is built from 16 residues. V was clipped by 4 bases and J by 8 bases; unmatched bases: 9. Germline CDR1 is SGHRS and CDR2 is YFSETQ. This chain's CDR3 is CASSRGTSGMIDEQFF. CDR3 DNA sequence: TGCGCCAGCAGCAGGGGGACTAGCGGGATGATCGATGAGCAGTTCTTC.

This clonotype came up many times. The CDR3: CASSPGNTEAFF. CDR3 bases: TGTGCCAGCAGCCCGGGGAACACTGAAGCTTTCTTT. The chain carries TRBV12-3 or TRBV12-4 and TRBJ1-1; no reliable D call. V was clipped by 6 bases and J by 1 base, with 6 bases between them. The CDR3 length is 12 residues.

The sample holds many counts of this clonotype. This chain connects TRBV10-3 to TRBJ2-5; D call uncertain. The CDR3 length is 14 residues. V lost 0 bases, J lost 5 bases, and 10 bases lay in between. Germline assignment: CDR1 ENHRY and CDR2 SYGVKD. The CDR3 sequence is CAISESYLGETQYF. In DNA form, the CDR3 reads TGTGCCATCAGTGAGTCGTACTTGGGCGAGACCCAGTACTTC.

Ten or more counts support this clonotype. The genes are TRBV4-2 and TRBJ1-4; D uncertain. The CDR3 loop spans 15 amino acids. Trimming shortened V by 4 bases and J by 6 bases, and 15 bases separated the two germline ends. Germline V gene data show CDR1 as LGHNA and CDR2 as YNFKEQ. CDR3 DNA sequence: TGTGCCAGCAGCCCAGTAGGCGGATCGTATGAAAAACTGTTTTTT. Its translation: CASSPVGGSYEKLFF.

This clonotype ranks as medium-sized. The J gene is TRBJ2-1, the V gene TRBV27; TRBD2 matches 9 bases. V lost 3 bases to trimming and J lost 6 bases; unmatched junction nucleotides: 6. CDR1 is MNHEY and CDR2 is SMNVEV in the germline V gene (reference sequence). The CDR3 runs 15 residues. CDR3 sequence (DNA): TGTGCCAGCAGTTTCGTTAGCGGGAGACTCAATGAGCAGTTCTTC. Translation gives CASSFVSGRLNEQFF.

This clonotype was recorded at least ten times. This chain uses TRBV28 with TRBJ2-1; D might be TRBD2 (6 bases). CDR1 is MDHEN, CDR2 SYDVKM, per germline. This CDR3 has 15 residues. V was clipped by 1 base and J by 1 base, with 8 bases between them. The CDR3 DNA reads TGTGCCAGCAGTTTATTCGCGGGATCCTACAATGAGCAGTTCTTC. Translating gives CASSLFAGSYNEQFF.

The table lists this clonotype with many counts. This chain connects TRBV29-1 to TRBJ2-7; D possibly uses TRBD1 or TRBD2 (5 bases each). Per the germline V gene, CDR1 is SQVTM and CDR2 is ANQGSEA. The CDR3 spans 13 residues. Trimming took off 6 bases at V and 3 bases at J, with 15 bases between the two ends. CDR3 nucleotide sequence: TGCAGCGTCGCCGGGACCAGTGGCTACGAGCAGTACTTC. Protein: CSVAGTSGYEQYF.

A few counts support this clonotype. The J gene is TRBJ2-3, the V gene TRBV20-1, with 14 bases matching TRBD2. V trimming: 5 bases; J trimming: 14 bases; junction bases outside the gene matches: 9. This CDR3 spans 13 amino acids. Germline CDR1 and CDR2: DFQATT and SNEGSKA (reference sequence). CDR3 DNA: TGCAGTGCTGGGACTAGCGGGGGTTCCCATCGGTATTTT. Amino acid sequence: CSAGTSGGSHRYF.